The clone carrying this T cell receptor beta chain showed up just a few times. The target antigen is unknown. The sample belongs to a study of response to subunit inactivated influenza vaccine. One entry per CDR3 protein, called by TCRdb with MiXCR from the RT-PCR reads. The data hold around 710,000 distinct CDR3 sequences, with around 14% observed a single time. The trim removed 5 bases at V and 7 bases at J, leaving 14 bases unmatched. This CDR3 is built from 16 residues. Germline lookup yields CDR1 SEHNR and CDR2 FQNEAQ (reference sequence). Findings and limits, study-wide: Seasonal influenza vaccination, on each occasion, was suggested by the authors to recruit few new T cells.

This clonotype originated in a man aged 45-60 years who received an inactivated influenza vaccine. Sequenced here: PBMCs from blood, sampled roughly 15 days before vaccination. V is TRBV7-9 and J is TRBJ2-7; 10 bases are a match to TRBD1. CDR3 bases: TGTGCCAGCAGCCTCCTCTCCGGGACAGGGGATCGGGAGCAGTACTTC. This sequence encodes CASSLLSGTGDREQYF.